The 23 T cell receptor beta chains below were found in one sample sequenced in a study of somatic mutations in cytotoxic T cells in rheumatoid arthritis. Method: immunoSEQ multiplex PCR; TCRdb's copy keeps in-frame clones and lacks some. The data hold 8,000 to 9,500 clones, with around 75% observed a single time. Material for sequencing was CD8+ T cells sorted from blood. The source is a woman aged 45-65 years in good health.

The rearrangement links TRBV27 to TRBJ2-1; 11 nucleotides line up with TRBD1. The junction had 9 bases not matched to a gene; V was cut back by 1 base and J by 4 bases. CDR3 size: 18 residues. Germline lookup yields CDR1 MNHEY and CDR2 SMNVEV (reference sequence). CDR3 DNA: TGTGCCAGCAGTTTATTAGGGGCCGGGACAGGGGGTTACAATGAGCAGTTCTTC. This encodes CASSLLGAGTGGYNEQFF.

The chain links TRBV7-8 to TRBJ2-7, with D tentatively TRBD1 (5 bases). The germline V gene has CDR1 SGHVS and CDR2 FQNEAQ. The CDR3 length is 16 residues. Trimming left V 1 base short and J 2 bases short, with 15 bases between. Here the CDR3 DNA reads TGTGCCAGCAGCTTAGAGTATTCGGTGACAGCCTACGAGCAGTACTTC. This encodes CASSLEYSVTAYEQYF.

The rearrangement joins TRBV9 to TRBJ2-3; the match to TRBD2 covers 12 bases. CDR1 is SGDLS, CDR2 YYNGEE, per germline. V trimming: 3 bases; J trimming: 4 bases; junction bases outside the gene matches: 9. This CDR3 contains 17 residues. The CDR3 DNA is TGTGCCAGCAGCGCTAGCGGGGGGGCTTCTGGTTCAGATACGCAGTATTTT. Translating gives CASSASGGASGSDTQYF.

The V gene is TRBV9, the J gene TRBJ2-7, with 15 bases matching TRBD2. Germline lookup yields CDR1 SGDLS and CDR2 YYNGEE. Trimming removed 3 bases from V and 5 bases from J; junction bases left unmatched: 3. The CDR3 is made up of 15 amino acids. In nucleotides, the CDR3 is TGTGCCAGCAGCGGGACTAGCGGGGGGGCGAACGAGCAGTACTTC. The encoded protein is CASSGTSGGANEQYF. Full variable domain (rest looked up from reference TRBV9 and TRBJ2-7): DSGVTQTPKHLITATGQRVTLRCSPRSGDLSVYWYQQSLDQGLQFLIQYYNGEERAKGNILERFSAQQFPDLHSELNLSSLELGDSALYFCASSGTSGGANEQYFGPGTRLTVT.

This clone occurred once. The V and J genes are TRBV28 and TRBJ2-5; 8 bases align to TRBD1. The DNA end is a closer match to TRBJ2-7, so the J assignment may be wrong. This CDR3 region has 14 residues. CDR1 MDHEN and CDR2 SYDVKM come from the germline V gene. CDR3 residues: CASARTGFKNEQYF. In DNA form, the CDR3 reads TGTGCCAGCGCTCGGACAGGGTTCAAAAACGAGCAGTACTTC.

This clone is a singleton in its sample. The chain employs TRBV11-2 and TRBJ2-3; D might be TRBD2 (6 bases). V gave up 4 bases and J gave up 4 bases, with 15 bases separating them. This CDR3 has 15 residues. Germline values: CDR1 SGHAT, CDR2 FQNNGV. DNA for the CDR3: TGTGCCAGCAGCTCCCACAATACGGGGGCAGATACGCAGTATTTT. This sequence encodes CASSSHNTGADTQYF.

The rearrangement uses TRBV11-3 and TRBJ2-7, with a possible D match to TRBD2 (6 bases). The CDR3 extends over 14 amino acids. The ends were cut back, 2 bases at V and 2 bases at J, with 10 bases in the middle. In germline, CDR1 is SGHNT, CDR2 YENEEA. Here the CDR3 DNA reads TGTGCCAGCAGCTTACGGGACTCCACCTACGAGCAGTACTTC. Its translation: CASSLRDSTYEQYF. Full variable domain (rest looked up from reference TRBV11-3 and TRBJ2-7): EAGVVQSPRYKIIEKKQPVAFWCNPISGHNTLYWYLQNLGQGPELLIRYENEEAVDDSQLPKDRFSAERLKGVDSTLKIQPAELGDSAVYLCASSLRDSTYEQYFGPGTRLTVT.

There are a few counts of this clone. The chain recombines TRBV30 with TRBJ2-7; D is perhaps TRBD2 (6 bases). Germline loops: CDR1 GTSNPN, CDR2 SVGIG (reference sequence). The CDR3 length is 15 residues. V was cut by 3 bases and J by 4 bases, with 19 bases left in between. The CDR3 DNA follows: TGTGCCTGGAGCGGAAGTAGGGGACGGGGGTACGAGCAGTACTTC. Translating it yields CAWSGSRGRGYEQYF.

The chain employs TRBV7-2 and TRBJ1-3; 7 nucleotides agree with TRBD1. After removal of 3 bases from V and 8 bases from J, the junction contained 10 bases not matched to a gene. CDR3 size: 15 residues. Germline V CDR1 and CDR2: SGHTA, FQGNSA. CDR3 coding DNA: TGTGCCAGCAGCTTGACAGGGACCCCCTTGGACACCATATATTTT. Residues: CASSLTGTPLDTIYF.

This chain connects TRBV9 to TRBJ1-2; D remains unclear. This CDR3 spans 13 amino acids. Per germline, CDR1 SGDLS and CDR2 YYNGEE. V was trimmed by 4 bases and J by 0 bases, leaving 7 bases between them. The CDR3 region has the DNA TGTGCCAGCAGCCCAAACTCTAACTATGGCTACACCTTC. It encodes CASSPNSNYGYTF.

V gene TRBV27 combines with J gene TRBJ2-7; D is possibly TRBD1 (5 bases). CDR3 length equals 13 residues. Between the trimmed V and J ends, which lost 2 bases and 1 base, there was a span of 6 bases. Germline V CDR1 and CDR2: MNHEY, SMNVEV (reference sequence). In nucleotides, the CDR3 is TGTGCCAGCAGTTTAAGACAGTCCTACGAGCAGTACTTC. It yields the protein CASSLRQSYEQYF.

The DNA for the CDR3 is TGTGCCAGCAGTTACCTTCCCGACTCTAACTATGGCTACACCTTC. This codes for CASSYLPDSNYGYTF. The V gene is TRBV6-5, the J gene TRBJ1-2, with unresolved D. The CDR3 loop spans 15 amino acids. V lost 2 bases and J lost 0, with 10 bases in between. CDR1 and CDR2 (germline): MNHEY, SVGAGI.

The genes are TRBV27 and TRBJ2-6; D remains unclear. This CDR3 spans 17 amino acids. V was cut by 2 bases and J by 7 bases, with 18 bases left in between. Germline values: CDR1 MNHEY, CDR2 SMNVEV (reference sequence). The CDR3, as DNA: TGTGCCAGCAGTTTAAATACTGATACCCTGGGCGCCAACGTCCTGACTTTC. Amino acid sequence: CASSLNTDTLGANVLTF.

The V and J genes are TRBV6-5 and TRBJ1-1, with D maybe TRBD1 (6 bases). Trimming shortened V by 6 bases and J by 8 bases, and 10 bases separated the two germline ends. The CDR3 is made up of 11 amino acids. Looked up from germline, CDR1 is MNHEY and CDR2 is SVGAGI. The CDR3 nucleotides read TGTGCCAGCAGCCCCGGGACAGAAGCTTTCTTT. Its translation is CASSPGTEAFF.

The J gene is TRBJ1-1, the V gene TRBV7-9; D possibly corresponds to TRBD1 (6 bases). Germline CDR1 is SEHNR and CDR2 is FQNEAQ (reference sequence). The CDR3 has 16 residues. The ends were cut back, 5 bases at V and 2 bases at J, with 18 bases in the middle. CDR3 region: CASSPIGGPENTEAFF. CDR3 DNA sequence: TGTGCCAGCAGCCCCATCGGGGGGCCAGAAAACACTGAAGCTTTCTTT.

The rearrangement joins TRBV27 to TRBJ1-2; D unresolved. The CDR3 is 13 residues long. CDR1 is MNHEY, CDR2 SMNVEV, per germline (reference sequence). Trimming cost V 6 bases and J 1 base, with 9 bases left between them. CDR3 bases: TGTGCCAGCAGCCCGACTATTAACTATGGCTACACCTTC. Amino acids: CASSPTINYGYTF.

This chain connects TRBV28 to TRBJ2-7; 9 bases fit TRBD1. The germline CDR1 and CDR2 sequences are MDHEN and SYDVKM. The junction had 6 bases not matched to a gene; V was cut back by 6 bases and J by 0 bases. This CDR3 has 15 amino acids. The DNA for the CDR3 is TGTGCCAGCAGCCTTGGGACAGGGTTCTCCTACGAGCAGTACTTC. Translating it yields CASSLGTGFSYEQYF.

This clone was recorded once. This chain links TRBV11-2 with TRBJ2-1, with TRBD2 matching over 10 bases. The CDR3 covers 15 residues. The V gene's germline CDR1 is SGHAT and CDR2 FQNNGV. The V segment lost 5 bases and the J segment 4 bases; nucleotides outside the gene matches: 5. CDR3 DNA: TGTGCCAGCAGCCGCCTAGCGGGGGAGTACAATGAGCAGTTCTTC. This gives the protein CASSRLAGEYNEQFF.

The chain has TRBV28 and TRBJ2-5; tentative D call: TRBD2 (5 bases). The better agreement between TRBJ2-7 and the DNA end casts doubt on the J call. The germline V gene encodes CDR1 MDHEN and CDR2 SYDVKM. The CDR3 extends over 17 amino acids. The CDR3 DNA sequence: TGTGCCAGCAGTCCACAATTGGTATCTAGCCGTCCCTACGAGCAGTACTTC. Amino acid sequence: CASSPQLVSSRPYEQYF.

The V gene is TRBV5-4, the J gene TRBJ2-2, with D perhaps TRBD2 (6 bases). V dropped 2 bases and J dropped 6 bases, with 11 bases sitting between them. The CDR3 extends over 14 amino acids. Germline-derived CDR1 and CDR2 are SGHNT and YYREEE (reference sequence). This CDR3 is CASSFRGGAGELFF. The CDR3, as DNA: TGTGCCAGCAGCTTTCGCGGAGGGGCCGGGGAGCTGTTTTTT.

As concerns this clone: The sample contains more than one DNA sequence encoding this CDR3. This rearrangement joins TRBV5-4 to TRBJ1-1, with TRBD1 matching 7 bases. The J segment lost 11 bases and the V segment lost 4 bases, leaving 8 bases of the junction unmatched. This CDR3 is built from 12 residues. Per the germline V gene, CDR1 is SGHNT and CDR2 is YYREEE (reference sequence). CDR3 DNA: TGTGCCAGCAGCGATTCTGACAGGGAGGCTTTCTTT. Translated: CASSDSDREAFF.

This chain joins TRBV10-3 and TRBJ2-3; 9 bases match TRBD2. Germline CDR1 reads ENHRY; CDR2 reads SYGVKD. Germline trimming cut 10 bases from V and 2 bases from J; bases unmatched to any gene: 16. This CDR3 comprises 17 residues. As DNA, the CDR3 is TGTGCCACTGCGGTGTTCGGGCGGACTAGCGACACAGATACGCAGTATTTT. It specifies CATAVFGRTSDTDTQYF.

This chain connects TRBV7-2 to TRBJ2-5; the match to TRBD1 covers 9 bases. The closer fit of TRBJ2-7 to the DNA end suggests the J call may be wrong. The CDR3 is 14 amino acids. Germline CDR1 reads SGHTA; CDR2 reads FQGNSA. CDR3 in amino acids: CASSLGQGVGEQYF. CDR3 coding DNA: TGTGCCAGCAGCTTAGGACAGGGGGTCGGCGAGCAGTACTTC.